What follows describes a single TCR beta chain. The antigen remains unidentified. TCRdb passed the RT-PCR reads through MiXCR, listing each CDR3 protein once. Counted here are 500,000 to 700,000 distinct CDR3 sequences, under 30% occurring once; the ten biggest clones make up 2.5% to 3%. This record belongs to a study of response to subunit inactivated influenza vaccine. Study conclusions and caveats: Authors suggested few new T cells are recruited by each seasonal influenza vaccination.

Looked up from germline, CDR1 is KGHSH and CDR2 is LQKENI. Trimming cost V 1 base and J 6 bases, with 13 bases left between them. The CDR3 consists of 15 residues. These data were likewise used in another study, on T cells expressing NK-cell markers. This second report adds: With UMIs, 5'RACE template switching was used to make TCR beta cDNA. The TCR beta repertoires originated in sorted CD3+CD56+NKG2C+, CD3+CD56+NKG2C- and CD3+CD56-NKG2C+ T cells. Seven of the eight sequenced donors were classified as HCMV-seropositive, and one was classified as seronegative.

Specimen: CD4+ T cells sorted from PBMCs, collected 11 to 12 days after vaccination. The gene calls are TRBV18 and TRBJ1-5, with D possibly matching TRBD1 (5 bases). The receptor was derived from a man in his fifties who received an inactivated influenza vaccine. The CDR3: CASSPQGRMGQPQHF. The CDR3 DNA reads as TGTGCCAGCTCACCACAGGGGAGAATGGGTCAGCCCCAGCATTTT.